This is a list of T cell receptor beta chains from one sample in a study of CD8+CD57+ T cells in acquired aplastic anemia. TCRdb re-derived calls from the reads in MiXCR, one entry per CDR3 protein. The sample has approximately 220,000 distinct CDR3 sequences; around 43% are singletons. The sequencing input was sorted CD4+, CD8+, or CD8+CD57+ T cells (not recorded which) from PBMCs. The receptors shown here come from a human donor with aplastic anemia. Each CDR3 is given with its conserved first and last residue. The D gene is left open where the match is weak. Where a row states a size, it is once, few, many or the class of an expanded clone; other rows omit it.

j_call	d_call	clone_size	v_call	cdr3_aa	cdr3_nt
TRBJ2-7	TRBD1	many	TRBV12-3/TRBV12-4	CASRGQGLEQYF	TGTGCCAGCAGGGGACAGGGGCTTGAGCAGTACTTC
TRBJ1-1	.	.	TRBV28	CASSAGWGKLPEAFF	TGTGCCAGCAGTGCAGGGTGGGGCAAACTTCCTGAAGCTTTCTTT
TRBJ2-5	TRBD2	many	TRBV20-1	CSARDGASGDQETQYF	TGCAGTGCTAGAGATGGGGCTAGCGGGGACCAAGAGACCCAGTACTTC
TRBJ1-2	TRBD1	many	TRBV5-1	CASSLGDRGDGYTF	TGCGCCAGCAGCTTGGGGGACAGGGGGGATGGCTACACCTTC
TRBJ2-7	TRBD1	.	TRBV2	CASRGTGGREQYF	TGTGCCAGCAGGGGGACAGGGGGCCGCGAGCAGTACTTC
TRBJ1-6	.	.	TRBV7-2	CASGPGGNSPLHF	TGTGCCAGTGGACCTGGGGGTAATTCACCCCTCCACTTT
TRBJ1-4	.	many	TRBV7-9	CASSLLRADEKLFF	TGTGCCAGCAGCTTACTTCGGGCAGATGAAAAACTGTTTTTT
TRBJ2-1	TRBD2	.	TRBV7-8	CASSLGKIRASGDNEQFF	TGTGCCAGCAGCTTAGGGAAGATTAGGGCTAGCGGGGACAATGAGCAGTTCTTC
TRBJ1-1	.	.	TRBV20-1	CSARDFGTEAFF	TGCAGTGCTAGAGACTTTGGTACTGAAGCTTTCTTT
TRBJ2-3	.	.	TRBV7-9	CASSFGVSADTQYF	TGTGCCAGCAGTTTCGGGGTTTCGGCAGATACGCAGTATTTT
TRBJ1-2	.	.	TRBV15	CATSVGLGGYGYTF	TGTGCCACCAGCGTCGGGCTGGGAGGCTATGGCTACACCTTC
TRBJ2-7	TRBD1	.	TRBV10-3	CAISEGTGGYEQYF	TGTGCCATCAGTGAAGGGACAGGGGGCTACGAGCAGTACTTC
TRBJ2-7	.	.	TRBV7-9	CASSLGRGNEQYF	TGTGCCAGCAGCTTAGGTAGGGGAAACGAGCAGTACTTC
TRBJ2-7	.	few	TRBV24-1	CATPTSRDTPRSEQYF	TGTGCCACCCCGACTTCGCGGGACACTCCGAGATCCGAGCAGTACTTC
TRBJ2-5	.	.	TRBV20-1	CSAPETDRGETLYF	TGCAGTGCACCCGAGACGGATCGGGGAGAGACCCTGTACTTC
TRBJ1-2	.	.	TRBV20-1	CSARVHTSNYGYTF	TGCAGTGCTAGAGTGCACACGTCTAACTATGGCTACACCTTC
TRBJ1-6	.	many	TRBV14	CASRLTRAANSPLHF	TGTGCCAGCAGACTGACCCGGGCAGCAAATTCACCCCTCCACTTT
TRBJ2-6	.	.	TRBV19	CASTADFRLSQGANVLTF	TGTGCCAGTACCGCGGACTTCCGCCTGTCTCAGGGGGCCAACGTCCTGACTTTC
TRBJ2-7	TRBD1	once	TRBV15	CATSKTSGTGINEQYF	TGTGCCACCAGCAAAACCTCCGGGACAGGGATAAACGAGCAGTACTTC
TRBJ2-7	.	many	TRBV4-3	CASSQEGTGEQYF	TGCGCCAGCAGCCAAGAGGGCACCGGGGAGCAGTACTTC
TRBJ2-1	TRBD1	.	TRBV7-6	CASSSSTGFNEQFF	TGTGCCAGCAGCTCGTCGACAGGGTTCAATGAGCAGTTCTTC
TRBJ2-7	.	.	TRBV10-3	CAISEGQLFYEQYF	TGTGCCATCAGTGAGGGACAGTTGTTTTACGAGCAGTACTTC
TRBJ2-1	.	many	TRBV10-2	CASSEASVEQFF	TGCGCCAGCAGTGAAGCTAGCGTCGAGCAGTTCTTC
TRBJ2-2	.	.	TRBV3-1	CASSATGTNTGELFF	TGTGCCAGCAGCGCGACAGGCACGAACACCGGGGAGCTGTTTTTT
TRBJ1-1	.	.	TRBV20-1	CSAREMARNTEAFF	TGCAGTGCTAGAGAAATGGCCAGGAACACTGAAGCTTTCTTT
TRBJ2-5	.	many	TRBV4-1	CASSQERGRETQYF	TGCGCCAGCAGCCAAGAGCGGGGCAGAGAGACCCAGTACTTC
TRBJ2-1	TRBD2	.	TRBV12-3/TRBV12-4	CASSTGGGSYNEQFF	TGTGCCAGCAGTACCGGGGGGGGGTCCTACAATGAGCAGTTCTTC
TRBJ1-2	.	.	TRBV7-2	CASSLMGLGYTF	TGTGCCAGCAGCTTAATGGGACTTGGCTACACCTTC
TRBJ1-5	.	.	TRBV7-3	CASSQMIQPQHF	TGTGCCAGCAGCCAGATGATTCAGCCCCAGCATTTT
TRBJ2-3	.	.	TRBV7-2	CASSLDQDTQYF	TGTGCCAGCAGCTTAGATCAGGATACGCAGTATTTT
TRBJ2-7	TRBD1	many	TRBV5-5	CASSLSPGTGYEQYF	TGTGCCAGCAGCTTGTCTCCGGGGACAGGCTACGAGCAGTACTTC
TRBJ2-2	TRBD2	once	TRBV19	CATWDYQTGELFF	TGTGCCACCTGGGACTATCAAACCGGGGAGCTGTTTTTT
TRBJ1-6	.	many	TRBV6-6	CASSYGISPLHF	TGTGCCAGCAGTTACGGCATATCACCCCTCCACTTT
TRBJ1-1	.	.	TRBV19	CASSINRADEAFF	TGTGCCAGTAGTATAAATAGGGCGGATGAAGCTTTCTTT
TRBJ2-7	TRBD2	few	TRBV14	CASSPKAGGHEQYF	TGTGCCAGCAGCCCAAAAGCGGGGGGTCATGAGCAGTACTTC
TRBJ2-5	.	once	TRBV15	CATSRDSQETQYF	TGTGCCACCAGCCGAGACAGTCAAGAGACCCAGTACTTC
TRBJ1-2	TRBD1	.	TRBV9	CASSGTGDKNYGYTF	TGTGCCAGCAGCGGGACAGGCGACAAGAATTATGGCTACACCTTC
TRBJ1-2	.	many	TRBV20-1	CSASPDTDGYTF	TGCAGTGCTAGCCCCGACACCGATGGCTACACCTTC
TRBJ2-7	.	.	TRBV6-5	CASSTGTSYEQYF	TGTGCCAGCTCAACAGGTACCTCCTACGAGCAGTACTTC
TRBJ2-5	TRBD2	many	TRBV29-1	CSVDASGGRAETQYF	TGCAGCGTTGACGCCAGCGGGGGAAGGGCAGAGACCCAGTACTTC
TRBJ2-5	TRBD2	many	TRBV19	CASSWSSGAIRPQYF	TGTGCCAGTAGTTGGTCTAGCGGGGCCATTAGGCCCCAGTACTTC
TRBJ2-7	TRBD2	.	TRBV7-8	CASRLTSGGKYEQYF	TGTGCCAGCAGGTTGACTAGCGGGGGGAAGTACGAGCAGTACTTC
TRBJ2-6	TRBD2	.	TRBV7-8	CASSLALQREAYVLTF	TGTGCCAGCAGCTTAGCGCTCCAGCGGGAGGCCTACGTCCTGACTTTC
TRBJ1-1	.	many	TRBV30	CAWRGNTEAFF	TGTGCCTGGAGAGGGAACACTGAAGCTTTCTTT
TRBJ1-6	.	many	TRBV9	CASSVEKGGNSPLHF	TGTGCCAGCAGCGTAGAGAAGGGAGGAAATTCACCCCTCCACTTT
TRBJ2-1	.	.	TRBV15	CATSRDPGSNNEQFF	TGTGCCACCAGCAGAGACCCGGGGTCAAACAATGAGCAGTTCTTC
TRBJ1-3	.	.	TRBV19	CASSPSGRSSGNTIYF	TGTGCCAGTAGTCCCTCGGGACGGAGCTCTGGAAACACCATATATTTT
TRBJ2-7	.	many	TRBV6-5	CATRTVRHEQYF	TGTGCCACCCGGACGGTTAGACACGAGCAGTACTTC
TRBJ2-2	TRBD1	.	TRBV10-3	CAISEPNLTGGRVTGELFF	TGTGCCATCAGTGAGCCTAACCTCACAGGGGGCCGGGTCACCGGGGAGCTGTTTTTT
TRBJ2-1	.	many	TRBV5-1	CATNPTHSSYNEQFF	TGCGCCACCAACCCGACCCACAGCTCATACAATGAGCAGTTCTTC
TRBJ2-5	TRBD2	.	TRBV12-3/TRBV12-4	CASRRRGSGSLGETQYF	TGTGCCAGCAGGCGCAGGGGTAGCGGGAGCTTAGGCGAGACCCAGTACTTC
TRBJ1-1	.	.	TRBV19	CASSNLIQGSTEAFF	TGTGCCAGTAGTAACTTAATACAGGGTTCGACGGAAGCTTTCTTT
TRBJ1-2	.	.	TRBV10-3	CAASGADYGYTF	TGTGCCGCCTCAGGGGCAGACTATGGCTACACCTTC
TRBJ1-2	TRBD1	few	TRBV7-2	CASSSGQDGYTF	TGTGCCAGCAGCTCAGGACAGGATGGCTACACCTTC
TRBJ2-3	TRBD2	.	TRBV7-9	CASSLVGGGTDTQYF	TGTGCCAGCAGCTTAGTCGGGGGGGGCACAGATACGCAGTATTTT
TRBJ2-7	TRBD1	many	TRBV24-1	CATSDPDRVNEQYF	TGTGCCACCAGTGACCCCGACAGGGTCAACGAGCAGTACTTC
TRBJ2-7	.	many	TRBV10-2	CASSDSAGSYEQYF	TGCGCCAGCAGTGATTCAGCGGGCTCCTACGAGCAGTACTTC
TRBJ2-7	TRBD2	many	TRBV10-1	CASSSWTSYEQYF	TGCGCCAGCAGTTCCTGGACTAGCTACGAGCAGTACTTC
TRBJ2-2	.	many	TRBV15	CATSPGDDTGELFF	TGTGCCACCAGCCCAGGGGACGACACCGGGGAGCTGTTTTTT
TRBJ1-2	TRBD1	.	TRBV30	CAWSVQGASPYGYTF	TGTGCCTGGAGTGTACAGGGGGCGAGTCCCTATGGCTACACCTTC